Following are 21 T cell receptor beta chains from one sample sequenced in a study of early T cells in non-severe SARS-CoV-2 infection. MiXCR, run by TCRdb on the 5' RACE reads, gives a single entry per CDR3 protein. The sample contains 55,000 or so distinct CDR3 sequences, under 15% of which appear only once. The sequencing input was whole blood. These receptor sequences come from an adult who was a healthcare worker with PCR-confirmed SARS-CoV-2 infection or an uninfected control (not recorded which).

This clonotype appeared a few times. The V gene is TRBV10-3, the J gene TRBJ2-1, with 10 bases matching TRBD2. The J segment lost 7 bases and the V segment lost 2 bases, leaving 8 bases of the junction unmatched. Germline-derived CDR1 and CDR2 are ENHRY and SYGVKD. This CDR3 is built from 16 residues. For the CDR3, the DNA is TGTGCCATCAGTGAGGTTGCAGCGGGGGGGCGGAATGAGCAGTTCTTC. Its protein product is CAISEVAAGGRNEQFF.

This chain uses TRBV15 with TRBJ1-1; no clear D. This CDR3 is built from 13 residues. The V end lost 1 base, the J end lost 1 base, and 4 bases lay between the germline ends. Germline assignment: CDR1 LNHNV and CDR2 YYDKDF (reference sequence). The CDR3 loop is CATSRVKNTEAFF. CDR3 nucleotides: TGTGCCACCAGCAGAGTTAAGAACACTGAAGCTTTCTTT.

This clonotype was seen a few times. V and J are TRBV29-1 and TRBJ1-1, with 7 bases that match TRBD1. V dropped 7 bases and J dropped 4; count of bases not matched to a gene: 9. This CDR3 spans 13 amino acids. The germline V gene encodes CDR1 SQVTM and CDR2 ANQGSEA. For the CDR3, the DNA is TGCAGCGCCCCCCGAGGGGGCTCCACTGAAGCTTTCTTT. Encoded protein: CSAPRGGSTEAFF.

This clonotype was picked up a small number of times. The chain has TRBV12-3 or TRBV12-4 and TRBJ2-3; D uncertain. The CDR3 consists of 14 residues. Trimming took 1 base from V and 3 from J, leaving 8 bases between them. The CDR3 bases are TGTGCCAGCAGTTTAGGGTTGGGTACAGATACGCAGTATTTT. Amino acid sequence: CASSLGLGTDTQYF.

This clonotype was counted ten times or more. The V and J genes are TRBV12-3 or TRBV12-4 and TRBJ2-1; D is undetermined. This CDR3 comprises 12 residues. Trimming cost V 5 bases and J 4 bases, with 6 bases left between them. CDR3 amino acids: CASSISYNEQFF. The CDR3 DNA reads TGTGCCAGCAGTATCTCTTACAATGAGCAGTTCTTC.

Here the CDR3 reads CASSPDSSYEQYF. In DNA form, the CDR3 reads TGTGCCAGCAGCCCGGACAGCTCCTACGAGCAGTACTTC. This chain links TRBV7-9 with TRBJ2-7; possible D gene TRBD1, 6 bases. V was clipped by 5 bases and J by 0 bases, with 8 bases between them. The CDR3 extends over 13 amino acids. The V gene's germline CDR1 is SEHNR and CDR2 FQNEAQ (reference sequence).

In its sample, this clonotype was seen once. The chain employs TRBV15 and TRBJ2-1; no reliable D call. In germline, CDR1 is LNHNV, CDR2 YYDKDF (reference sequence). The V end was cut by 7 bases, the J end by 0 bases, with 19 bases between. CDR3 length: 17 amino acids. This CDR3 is CATTPRSASSSYNEQFF. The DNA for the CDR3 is TGTGCCACCACCCCGAGATCGGCCTCCAGCTCCTACAATGAGCAGTTCTTC.

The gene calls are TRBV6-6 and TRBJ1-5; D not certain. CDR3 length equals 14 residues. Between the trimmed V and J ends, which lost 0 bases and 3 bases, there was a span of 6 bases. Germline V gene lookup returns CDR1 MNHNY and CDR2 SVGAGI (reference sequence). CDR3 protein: CASSYSGYNQPQHF. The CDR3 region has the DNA TGTGCCAGCAGTTACTCAGGGTACAATCAGCCCCAGCATTTT.

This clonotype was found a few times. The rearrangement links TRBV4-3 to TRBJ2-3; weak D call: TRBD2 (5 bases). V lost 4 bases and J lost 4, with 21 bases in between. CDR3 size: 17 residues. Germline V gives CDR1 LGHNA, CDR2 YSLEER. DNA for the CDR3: TGCGCCAGCAGCCTATCTGTGGCTAGCTTACGGTCAGATACGCAGTATTTT. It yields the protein CASSLSVASLRSDTQYF.

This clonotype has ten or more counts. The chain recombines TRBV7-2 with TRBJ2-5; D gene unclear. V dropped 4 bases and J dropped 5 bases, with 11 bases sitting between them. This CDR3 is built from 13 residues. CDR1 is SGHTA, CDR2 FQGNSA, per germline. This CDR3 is CASSSGIRETQYF. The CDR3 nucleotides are TGTGCCAGCAGCTCCGGAATCAGGGAGACCCAGTACTTC.

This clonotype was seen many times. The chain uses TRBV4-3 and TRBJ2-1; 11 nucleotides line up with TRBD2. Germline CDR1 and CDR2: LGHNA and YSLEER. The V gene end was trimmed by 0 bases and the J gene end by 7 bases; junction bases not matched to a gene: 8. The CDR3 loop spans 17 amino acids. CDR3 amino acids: CASSQELLAGARNEQFF. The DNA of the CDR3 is TGCGCCAGCAGCCAAGAGTTACTAGCGGGGGCCCGGAATGAGCAGTTCTTC.

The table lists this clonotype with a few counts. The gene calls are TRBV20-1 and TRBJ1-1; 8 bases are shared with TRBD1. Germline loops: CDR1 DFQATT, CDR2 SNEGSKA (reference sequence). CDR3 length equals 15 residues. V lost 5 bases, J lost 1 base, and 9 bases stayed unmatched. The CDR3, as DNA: TGCAGTGCTCGTGTGACAGGGGCGAAGAACACTGAAGCTTTCTTT. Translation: CSARVTGAKNTEAFF.

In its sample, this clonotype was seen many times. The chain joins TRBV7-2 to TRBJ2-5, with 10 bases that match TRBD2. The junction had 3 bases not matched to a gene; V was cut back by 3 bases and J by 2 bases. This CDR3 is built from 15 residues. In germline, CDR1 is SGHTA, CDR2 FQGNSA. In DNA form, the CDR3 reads TGTGCCAGCAGCTTGGCTAGCGGGAGTCAAGAGACCCAGTACTTC. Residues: CASSLASGSQETQYF.

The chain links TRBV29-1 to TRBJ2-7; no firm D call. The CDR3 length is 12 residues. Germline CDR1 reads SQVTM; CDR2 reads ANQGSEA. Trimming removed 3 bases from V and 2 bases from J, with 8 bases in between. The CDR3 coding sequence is TGCAGCGTTGACGACCCGACCTACGAGCAGTACTTC. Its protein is CSVDDPTYEQYF.

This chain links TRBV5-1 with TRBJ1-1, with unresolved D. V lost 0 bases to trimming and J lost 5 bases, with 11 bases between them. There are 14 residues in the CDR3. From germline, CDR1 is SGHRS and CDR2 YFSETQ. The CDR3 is CASSLAFPRTEAFF. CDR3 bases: TGCGCCAGCAGCTTGGCCTTCCCTAGGACTGAAGCTTTCTTT.

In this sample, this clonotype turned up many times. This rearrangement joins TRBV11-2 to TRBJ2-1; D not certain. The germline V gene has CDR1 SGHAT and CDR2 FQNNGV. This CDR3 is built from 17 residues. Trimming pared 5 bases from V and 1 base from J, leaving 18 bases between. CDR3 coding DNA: TGTGCCAGCAGCCCCCTAGGCTCTCTTTCTTCCTACAATGAGCAGTTCTTC. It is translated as CASSPLGSLSSYNEQFF.

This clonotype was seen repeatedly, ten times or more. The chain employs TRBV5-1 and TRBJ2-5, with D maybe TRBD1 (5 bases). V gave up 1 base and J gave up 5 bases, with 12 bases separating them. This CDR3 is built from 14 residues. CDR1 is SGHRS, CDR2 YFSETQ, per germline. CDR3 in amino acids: CASSLRSNRETQYF. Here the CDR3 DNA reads TGCGCCAGCAGCTTGAGGTCGAACAGGGAGACCCAGTACTTC.

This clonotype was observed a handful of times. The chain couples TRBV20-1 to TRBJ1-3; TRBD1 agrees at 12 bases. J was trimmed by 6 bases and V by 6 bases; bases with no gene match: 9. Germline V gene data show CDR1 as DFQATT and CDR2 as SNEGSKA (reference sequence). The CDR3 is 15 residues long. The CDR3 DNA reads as TGCAGTGCCCAGATCGGGGGACAGGGGGCAAACACCATATATTTT. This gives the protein CSAQIGGQGANTIYF.

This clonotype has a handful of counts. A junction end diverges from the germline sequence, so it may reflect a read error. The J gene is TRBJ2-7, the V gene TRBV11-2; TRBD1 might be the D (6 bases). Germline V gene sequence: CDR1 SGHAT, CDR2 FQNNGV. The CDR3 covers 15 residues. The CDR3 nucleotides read TGTGCCAGCAGATTAGGAACAGGGAGATCCTACGAGCAGTACTTC. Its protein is CASRLGTGRSYEQYF. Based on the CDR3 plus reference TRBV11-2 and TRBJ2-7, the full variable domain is EAGVAQSPRYKIIEKRQSVAFWCNPISGHATLYWYQQILGQGPKLLIQFQNNGVVDDSQLPKDRFSAERLKGVDSTLKIQPAKLEDSAVYLCASRLGTGRSYEQYFGPGTRLTVT.

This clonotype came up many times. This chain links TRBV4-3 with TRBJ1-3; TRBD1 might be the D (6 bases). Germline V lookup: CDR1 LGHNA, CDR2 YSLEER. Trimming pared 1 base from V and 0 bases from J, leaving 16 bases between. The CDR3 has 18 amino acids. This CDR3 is CASSQGVSGAFSGNTIYF. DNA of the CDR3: TGCGCCAGCAGCCAAGGAGTATCGGGGGCTTTCTCTGGAAACACCATATATTTT.

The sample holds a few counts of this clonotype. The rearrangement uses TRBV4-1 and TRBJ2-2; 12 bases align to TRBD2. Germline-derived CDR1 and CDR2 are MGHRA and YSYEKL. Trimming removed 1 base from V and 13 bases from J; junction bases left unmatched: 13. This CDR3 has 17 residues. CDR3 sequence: CASSQVVLELAGGGLFF. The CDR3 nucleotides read TGCGCCAGCAGCCAAGTGGTTCTGGAACTAGCGGGGGGAGGGCTGTTTTTT.